A selection of T cell receptor beta chains follows, all from one sample in a study of CD8 T cells in ankylosing spondylitis. TCRdb reprocessed the 5' RACE reads via MiXCR and lists one record per CDR3 protein. The profile covers around 210,000 distinct CDR3 sequences, with approximately 8% appearing a single time and more than 4% taken by the ten largest. The sample consisted of blood, either unsorted or a sorted T cell fraction (not recorded which). Source of these receptors: a female donor with ankylosing spondylitis or in good health (not recorded which). Both conserved end residues are part of each CDR3. The D gene is left open where the match is weak. Some rows mark clone size as missing; the rest say once, few, many or name a class of expanded clone.

j_call d_call v_call clone_size cdr3_aa cdr3_nt
TRBJ2-1 TRBD2 TRBV10-3 many CATVAGGFSEQFF TGTGCCACAGTAGCGGGAGGGTTCAGTGAGCAGTTCTTC
TRBJ2-2 . TRBV5-1 many CASSWSNTGELFF TGCGCCAGCAGCTGGAGTAACACCGGGGAGCTGTTTTTT
TRBJ1-1 . TRBV5-8 many CASSFLGGDTEAFF TGTGCCAGCAGCTTCCTCGGGGGGGACACTGAAGCTTTCTTT
TRBJ1-6 . TRBV6-2/TRBV6-3 many CASSPGTRAGLHF TGTGCCAGCAGTCCAGGGACCAGAGCAGGGCTCCACTTT
TRBJ2-1 TRBD2 TRBV12-3/TRBV12-4 many CASSFGGSGSSYNEQFF TGTGCCAGCAGTTTTGGCGGAAGCGGGAGCTCCTACAATGAGCAGTTCTTC
TRBJ1-2 . TRBV6-5 many CASSYSSQHYGYTF TGTGCCAGCAGTTACTCGAGCCAGCATTATGGCTACACCTTC
TRBJ2-7 TRBD1 TRBV12-3/TRBV12-4 . CASSTTTGGADYEQYF TGTGCCAGCAGTACCACCACAGGGGGCGCAGACTACGAGCAGTACTTC
TRBJ2-7 . TRBV6-6 many CASSYSESYEQYF TGTGCCAGCAGTTACAGCGAAAGTTACGAGCAGTACTTC
TRBJ2-3 TRBD2 TRBV7-2 many CASSPTPTSGSTDTQYF TGTGCCAGCAGCCCTACTCCTACTAGCGGGAGCACAGATACGCAGTATTTT
TRBJ2-1 . TRBV5-1 . CASSFLRILREQFF TGCGCCAGCAGCTTCCTGAGAATTCTTCGGGAGCAGTTCTTC